The 6 T cell receptor beta chains below come from one sample, sequenced in a study of T cell responses to AZD1222 COVID-19 vaccine. The data were produced by immunoSEQ multiplex PCR, yet TCRdb's version contains in-frame clones alone and is incomplete. Here the sample spans 130,000 to 150,000 clones, 85% to 95% being singletons. This sample comprised peripheral blood, obtained on day 0 of MenACWY control vaccination. The receptors come from an adult in good health.

The genes are TRBV12-5 and TRBJ1-1; D remains ambiguous. Trimming removed 1 base at V and 5 bases at J, with 5 bases between. The V gene's germline CDR1 is LGHNT and CDR2 FRNRAP. The CDR3 runs 12 residues. CDR3 loop: CASGLGSTEAFF. The CDR3 DNA reads TGTGCTAGTGGTTTGGGGAGTACTGAAGCTTTCTTT.

The chain couples TRBV27 to TRBJ1-2; 7 nucleotides match TRBD1. V trimming: 5 bases; J trimming: 8 bases; junction bases outside the gene matches: 8. Germline V gene lookup returns CDR1 MNHEY and CDR2 SMNVEV (reference sequence). CDR3 length: 13 amino acids. CDR3 sequence reads: CASSTDRDRGYTF. The CDR3 coding sequence is TGTGCCAGCAGTACCGACCGGGACAGAGGCTACACCTTC.

This chain joins TRBV3-1 (or the pseudogene TRBV3-2) and TRBJ1-5; 7 bases align to TRBD1. The germline V gene encodes CDR1 LGHDT and CDR2 YNNKEL (reference sequence). The CDR3 length is 16 residues. J was trimmed by 3 bases and V by 5 bases; bases with no gene match: 10. The CDR3 DNA reads as TGTGCCAGCAGCGAATCCAGGGGGAGCGTCAATCAGCCCCAGCATTTT. The encoded protein is CASSESRGSVNQPQHF.

The rearrangement links TRBV19 to TRBJ2-7; D may be TRBD1 (5 bases). V lost 5 bases, J lost 3 bases, and 17 bases lay in between. Per germline, CDR1 LNHDA and CDR2 SQIVND (reference sequence). This CDR3 has 15 amino acids. The CDR3 DNA follows: TGTGCCAGTAGTGACAGCTCTTCCGCTAACTACGAGCAGTACTTC. Its protein is CASSDSSSANYEQYF.

The V call is TRBV11-2, the J call TRBJ2-7, with D perhaps matching TRBD1 or TRBD2 (6 bases each). The germline V and J ends were trimmed by 6 bases and 3 bases, with 18 bases remaining between them. The CDR3 has 15 residues. Germline values: CDR1 SGHAT, CDR2 FQNNGV. This chain's CDR3 is CASSFFRGPNYEQYF. CDR3 bases: TGTGCCAGCAGTTTTTTCCGGGGGCCTAACTACGAGCAGTACTTC.

This chain connects TRBV7-9 to TRBJ2-1, with a possible D match to TRBD2 (5 bases). The V and J ends lost 7 bases and 0 bases respectively, with 10 bases between them. This CDR3 region has 14 residues. Germline assignment: CDR1 SEHNR and CDR2 FQNEAQ (reference sequence). This CDR3 is CASTSGSSYNEQFF. The CDR3 DNA sequence: TGTGCCAGCACCTCGGGAAGCTCCTACAATGAGCAGTTCTTC.